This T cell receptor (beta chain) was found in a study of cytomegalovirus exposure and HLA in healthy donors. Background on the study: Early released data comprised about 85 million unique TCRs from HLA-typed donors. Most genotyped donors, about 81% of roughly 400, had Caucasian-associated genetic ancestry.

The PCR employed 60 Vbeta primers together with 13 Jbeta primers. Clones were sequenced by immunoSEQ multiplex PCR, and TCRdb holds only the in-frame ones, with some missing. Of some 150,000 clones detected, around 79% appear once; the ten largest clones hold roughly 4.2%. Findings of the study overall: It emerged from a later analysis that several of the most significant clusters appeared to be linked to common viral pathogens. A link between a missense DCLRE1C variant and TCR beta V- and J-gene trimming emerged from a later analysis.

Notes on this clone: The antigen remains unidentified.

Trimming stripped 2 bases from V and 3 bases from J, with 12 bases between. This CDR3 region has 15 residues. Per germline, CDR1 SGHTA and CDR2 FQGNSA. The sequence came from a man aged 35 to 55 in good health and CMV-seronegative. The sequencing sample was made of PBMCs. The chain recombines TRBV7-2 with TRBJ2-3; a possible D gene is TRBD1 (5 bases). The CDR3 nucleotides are TGTGCCAGCAGCTTATACAAGGGGCCGACAGATACGCAGTATTTT. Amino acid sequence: CASSLYKGPTDTQYF.